Shown below are 7 T cell receptor beta chains from a single sample sequenced in a study of OX40 agonist ivuxolimab in advanced cancers. Library method: the immunoSEQ multiplex PCR assay. This immuneACCESS table, as held by TCRdb, lists in-frame sequences with V and J called but not all clones. Of the missing ones, under half trace to an unresolved V gene in checked studies; the others have no known cause. The table for this sample lists tens of thousands of clones; roughly four fifths of them were counted only once. The top ten constitute 9.8% of the sample. Sequences were derived from CD4+ or CD8+ T cells sorted from blood, sampled in a trial of the OX40 agonist ivuxolimab. The receptors derive from an adult with an advanced solid tumor such as melanoma, head and neck, liver or kidney cancer.

The rearrangement uses TRBV11-3 and TRBJ2-1; the match to TRBD2 covers 9 bases. The trim removed 3 bases at V and 3 bases at J, leaving 3 bases unmatched. Germline CDR1 is SGHNT and CDR2 is YENEEA. The CDR3 loop spans 15 amino acids. CDR3 sequence (DNA): TGTGCCAGCAGCTTCGCTAGCGGGGACTACAATGAGCAGTTCTTC. The encoded protein is CASSFASGDYNEQFF.

The chain is built from TRBV29-1 and TRBJ1-1; D gene uncertain. V was trimmed by 1 base and J by 5 bases, leaving 14 bases between them. Germline V CDR1 and CDR2: SQVTM, ANQGSEA. The CDR3 has 14 amino acids. The CDR3 nucleotides read TGCAGCGTTGAAGCCAGGTTTGGAGTTACTGAAGCTTTCTTT. Encoded protein: CSVEARFGVTEAFF. The variable domain in full, with the rest retrieved from reference TRBV29-1 and TRBJ1-1, is SAVISQKPSRDICQRGTSLTIQCQVDSQVTMMFWYRQQPGQSLTLIATANQGSEATYESGFVIDKFPISRPNLTFSTLTVSNMSPEDSSIYLCSVEARFGVTEAFFGQGTRLTVV.

The chain couples TRBV27 to TRBJ2-7; no clear D gene. Germline assignment: CDR1 MNHEY and CDR2 SMNVEV (reference sequence). CDR3 size: 14 residues. Trimming removed 0 bases from V and 3 bases from J, with 9 bases in between. The DNA for the CDR3 is TGTGCCAGCAGTTTATCGGTTTGGGGCTACGAGCAGTACTTC. Amino acid sequence: CASSLSVWGYEQYF.

This rearrangement joins TRBV28 to TRBJ2-5, with 12 bases identical to TRBD2. The CDR3 extends over 17 amino acids. The V and J ends lost 4 bases and 1 base, in that order; junction bases with no gene match: 7. Germline lookup yields CDR1 MDHEN and CDR2 SYDVKM. DNA for the CDR3: TGTGCCAGCAGTTCGGTTCCGGGACTAGCGGGCCAAGAGACCCAGTACTTC. Protein: CASSSVPGLAGQETQYF. Combining the CDR3 with reference TRBV28 and TRBJ2-5 gives the whole variable domain DVKVTQSSRYLVKRTGEKVFLECVQDMDHENMFWYRQDPGLGLRLIYFSYDVKMKEKGDIPEGYSVSREKKERFSLILESASTNQTSMYLCASSSVPGLAGQETQYFGPGTRLLVL.

This clone was observed a single time. V gene TRBV10-3 combines with J gene TRBJ1-1, with no clear D. Germline V CDR1 and CDR2: ENHRY, SYGVKD. V was pared by 8 bases and J by 6 bases, with 16 bases between. The CDR3 is 13 amino acids. The DNA for the CDR3 is TGTGCCATCTCCTCTTCTCGGGGTTCTGAAGCTTTCTTT. This gives the protein CAISSSRGSEAFF.

The genes are TRBV30 and TRBJ1-2; 7 bases line up with TRBD1. V was clipped by 5 bases and J by 3 bases; unmatched bases: 12. The germline V gene encodes CDR1 GTSNPN and CDR2 SVGIG (reference sequence). This CDR3 is built from 15 residues. The CDR3 DNA is TGTGCCTGGTCACAAAGGGCAGGGGGTCACTATGGCTACACCTTC. Translation: CAWSQRAGGHYGYTF.

This rearrangement joins TRBV5-1 to TRBJ2-5; D is undetermined. Germline loops: CDR1 SGHRS, CDR2 YFSETQ. Trimming removed 6 bases at V and 4 bases at J, with 7 bases between. The CDR3 is made up of 11 amino acids. CDR3 sequence: CASMSRETQYF. CDR3 nucleotide sequence: TGCGCCAGCATGTCTCGAGAGACCCAGTACTTC.